The 5 T cell receptor beta chains reported below all come from one sample, sequenced in a study of T cell responses to AZD1222 COVID-19 vaccine. Sequencing used immunoSEQ multiplex PCR; TCRdb keeps in-frame clones, though not all of them. In the table there are 70,000 to 90,000 clones, 87% of which are singletons. The sequences come from peripheral blood, collected 28 days after the second AZD1222 dose. The receptors shown here come from an adult who received the AZD1222 COVID-19 vaccine.

The gene calls are TRBV28 and TRBJ1-1; D gene unclear. The V gene lost 4 bases and the J gene lost 1 base, with 13 bases spanning the gap. Germline CDR1 MDHEN, CDR2 SYDVKM. The CDR3 runs to 15 residues. The CDR3 here is CASSSLGPPNTEAFF. The DNA for the CDR3 is TGTGCCAGCAGTTCATTAGGTCCCCCGAACACTGAAGCTTTCTTT.

The chain is built from TRBV27 and TRBJ2-7, with TRBD1 identical over 9 bases. The CDR3 consists of 15 residues. The V gene's germline CDR1 is MNHEY and CDR2 SMNVEV (reference sequence). V was clipped by 1 base and J by 6 bases; unmatched bases: 7. The CDR3 spells CASSLFRDRVTEQYF. The CDR3 region has the DNA TGTGCCAGCAGTTTATTCCGGGACAGGGTAACCGAGCAGTACTTC.

The V gene is TRBV10-3, the J gene TRBJ1-5, with a possible D match to TRBD1 (6 bases). The CDR3 runs 15 residues. Per germline, CDR1 ENHRY and CDR2 SYGVKD. Trimming cost V 2 bases and J 0 bases, with 8 bases left between them. CDR3 nucleotide sequence: TGTGCCATCAGTGAGGGGGGCCATAGCAATCAGCCCCAGCATTTT. Translation gives CAISEGGHSNQPQHF.

This rearrangement joins TRBV7-8 to TRBJ1-3; weak D call: TRBD1 (6 bases). Germline assignment: CDR1 SGHVS and CDR2 FQNEAQ. The V end lost 3 bases, the J end lost 2 bases, and 14 bases lay between the germline ends. The CDR3 totals 16 residues. The CDR3: CASSFSTRGTGNTIYF. The CDR3 DNA sequence: TGTGCCAGCAGCTTTTCAACCAGGGGAACTGGAAACACCATATATTTT.

The rearrangement joins TRBV5-6 to TRBJ1-6, with TRBD1 as a possible D gene (5 bases). The germline V and J ends were trimmed by 3 bases and 10 bases, with 14 bases remaining between them. The V gene's germline CDR1 is SGHDT and CDR2 YYEEEE. The CDR3 consists of 14 residues. DNA for the CDR3: TGTGCCAGCAGCTCTTTTCGAGGGGCGTCACCCCTCCACTTT. Translated, it gives CASSSFRGASPLHF.